The 23 T cell receptor beta chains below come from one sample, sequenced in a study of monozygotic twins with inflammatory bowel disease. With the 5' RACE reads reprocessed, TCRdb shows one record per CDR3 protein and no DNA. The table lists around 230,000 distinct CDR3 sequences. Sequenced input: blood. The receptors derive from a human donor with ulcerative colitis or Crohn's disease, or a healthy co-twin of an affected twin (not recorded which).

The chain is built from TRBV7-6 and TRBJ2-2; TCRdb designates TRBD1, a call that cannot be tested without DNA. The CDR3 runs 16 residues. CDR1 SGHVS and CDR2 FNYEAQ come from the germline V gene. The CDR3: CASSSRTGTNSGELFF.

The V call is TRBV20-1, the J call TRBJ1-5; the TCRdb D gene call, TRBD1, has no DNA to confirm it. Germline CDR1 reads DFQATT; CDR2 reads SNEGSKA (reference sequence). The CDR3 consists of 14 residues. This CDR3 is CSARTDASGQPQHF.

The chain combines TRBV9 with TRBJ1-5. CDR3 length equals 15 residues. CDR1 and CDR2 from the germline V gene are SGDLS and YYNGEE. This CDR3 reads CASSPSDGLNQPQHF.

The chain uses TRBV29-1 and TRBJ2-1; the D gene TCRdb calls, TRBD2, cannot be checked with no DNA. Germline CDR1 is SQVTM and CDR2 is ANQGSEA. The CDR3 has 15 residues. CDR3 region: CSVAGPASGANEQFF.

The J gene is TRBJ2-2, the V gene TRBV20-1; the D call of TRBD2 rests on TCRdb alone, since no DNA is present to check it. This CDR3 has 16 amino acids. CDR1 is DFQATT and CDR2 is SNEGSKA in the germline V gene (reference sequence). The CDR3 reads CSARGLAGADTGELFF.

V usage is TRBV7-9 and J usage is TRBJ1-5; TCRdb picks TRBD1, but there is no DNA to check that call. This CDR3 is 16 amino acids long. Germline values: CDR1 SEHNR, CDR2 FQNEAQ (reference sequence). This CDR3 reads CASSLGVGQVNQPQHF.

The chain has TRBV20-1 and TRBJ1-4; TCRdb's assignment of TRBD1 cannot be checked, as there is no DNA. The CDR3 spans 14 residues. Germline lookup yields CDR1 DFQATT and CDR2 SNEGSKA (reference sequence). The CDR3 sequence: CSARGDSHNEKLFF.

The chain recombines TRBV5-1 with TRBJ2-5. This CDR3 is 14 amino acids long. Germline CDR1 SGHRS, CDR2 YFSETQ. The CDR3 sequence is CASSYGPSQETQYF.

The chain recombines TRBV20-1 with TRBJ2-7; TCRdb picks TRBD1, but there is no DNA to check that call. The CDR3 loop spans 11 amino acids. The germline CDR1 and CDR2 sequences are DFQATT and SNEGSKA (reference sequence). This chain's CDR3 is CSAKGSYEQYF.

The rearrangement joins TRBV11-2 to TRBJ1-3; TCRdb proposes TRBD1, but this gene call is untestable without DNA. The germline CDR1 and CDR2 sequences are SGHAT and FQNNGV. CDR3 length equals 17 residues. The CDR3 loop reads CASSPRTGQYGGNTIYF.

CDR3 residues: CAISEPGVAKNIQYF. The chain couples TRBV10-3 to TRBJ2-4; TCRdb gives TRBD1 as the D gene, but with no DNA this cannot be confirmed. Germline V gene data show CDR1 as ENHRY and CDR2 as SYGVKD. CDR3 length: 15 residues.

The V call is TRBV29-1, the J call TRBJ2-5; the TCRdb call, TRBD1, lacks DNA for checking. This CDR3 spans 11 amino acids. Germline assignment: CDR1 SQVTM and CDR2 ANQGSEA. The CDR3 sequence: CSVDREETQYF. The full variable domain, its missing parts supplied by reference TRBV29-1 and TRBJ2-5, is SAVISQKPSRDICQRGTSLTIQCQVDSQVTMMFWYRQQPGQSLTLIATANQGSEATYESGFVIDKFPISRPNLTFSTLTVSNMSPEDSSIYLCSVDREETQYFGPGTRLLVL.

This CDR3 reads CSARAPSRDRGTYEQYF. The J gene is TRBJ2-7, the V gene TRBV20-1; TCRdb calls TRBD1, which cannot be checked without DNA. The CDR3 is 17 residues long. Germline V gives CDR1 DFQATT, CDR2 SNEGSKA (reference sequence).

The chain employs TRBV7-9 and TRBJ2-7; no DNA is available, so the TRBD1 call from TCRdb remains unchecked. Germline V gene lookup returns CDR1 SEHNR and CDR2 FQNEAQ (reference sequence). The length of the CDR3 is 13 residues. This CDR3 is CASSLEQGYEQYF.

The chain carries TRBV5-1 and TRBJ2-2; checking the TCRdb D call of TRBD1 is not possible without DNA. The CDR3 runs to 17 residues. The germline V gene encodes CDR1 SGHRS and CDR2 YFSETQ. CDR3 in amino acids: CASSLERGTGGPGELFF.

This sequence joins TRBV5-4 and TRBJ2-7; TCRdb calls TRBD2, which cannot be checked without DNA. The CDR3 totals 16 residues. Germline values: CDR1 SGHNT, CDR2 YYREEE (reference sequence). The CDR3 sequence is CASSLELAGDSLEQFF.

The rearrangement uses TRBV6-6 and TRBJ1-2; TCRdb designates TRBD1, a call that cannot be tested without DNA. CDR3 size: 14 residues. From germline, CDR1 is MNHNY and CDR2 SVGAGI (reference sequence). CDR3: CASSLEGINYGYTF.

The chain is built from TRBV24-1 and TRBJ2-1. The CDR3 contains 16 residues. Germline V CDR1 and CDR2: KGHDR, SFDVKD. Here the CDR3 reads CATSDLDSSSYNEQFF.

This chain connects TRBV5-1 to TRBJ2-3; the D call from TCRdb, TRBD1, cannot be confirmed without DNA. This CDR3 contains 13 residues. Germline-derived CDR1 and CDR2 are SGHRS and YFSETQ. CDR3: CASSLGTGQTQYF.

V usage is TRBV5-1 and J usage is TRBJ2-2; TCRdb reports TRBD1, a call that lacks DNA to check it against. CDR3 length equals 14 residues. Germline V gives CDR1 SGHRS, CDR2 YFSETQ. The CDR3 loop is CASSLSGVTGELFF. The full variable domain, with the rest looked up from reference TRBV5-1 and TRBJ2-2, is KAGVTQTPRYLIKTRGQQVTLSCSPISGHRSVSWYQQTPGQGLQFLFEYFSETQRNKGNFPGRFSGRQFSNSRSEMNVSTLELGDSALYLCASSLSGVTGELFFGEGSRLTVL.

The chain has TRBV20-1 and TRBJ2-7. This CDR3 spans 14 amino acids. Germline V gives CDR1 DFQATT, CDR2 SNEGSKA (reference sequence). CDR3 residues: CSAIPATNSYEQYF.

The chain has TRBV6-5 and TRBJ1-6; TCRdb's assignment of TRBD1 cannot be checked, as there is no DNA. Germline V gene sequence: CDR1 MNHEY, CDR2 SVGAGI. The length of the CDR3 is 14 residues. Here the CDR3 reads CASSWTGKNSPLHF.

The CDR3 reads CASSYSNGAGPYGYTF. The chain has TRBV6-5 and TRBJ1-2. The CDR3 is 16 amino acids. The V gene's germline CDR1 is MNHEY and CDR2 SVGAGI.